Described below is a single T cell receptor beta chain sequence and its context. This sample is part of a study of blood T cell repertoires in COVID-19. Study background: The United States, Italy and Spain supplied acute and convalescent COVID-19 samples. PBMCs, B-cell-depleted T cells, or T cells were the source of the cDNA or gDNA that made up the material.

In the authors' methods: It was from reference gene primer amplification that nucleated cell counts were estimated. Using immunoSEQ multiplex PCR, the repertoire was profiled, and TCRdb retains in-frame clones only, with some absent. V and J calls plus clone size are reproduced from that table; the DNA served to infer D and trimming. The sample contains about 260,000 clones, around 89% of which appear only once. Germline loops: CDR1 MRHNA, CDR2 SNTAGT. The ends lost 6 bases at V and 5 bases at J; junction bases unmatched: 4. CDR3 length equals 14 residues. What was sequenced was peripheral blood. The chain is built from TRBV6-4 and TRBJ1-1, with 12 nucleotides matching TRBD1. The clonotype originates from a man in his fifties or sixties who had recovered from COVID-19. CDR3 DNA: TGTGCCAGCAGCTCGGGACAGGGGGCAACTGAAGCTTTCTTT. Its protein product is CASSSGQGATEAFF.